This T cell receptor beta chain is drawn from a study of control samples from healthy donors and cancer patients. This clone was seen a handful of times. The assay was immunoSEQ multiplex PCR, and TCRdb's table has in-frame clones only and misses some. This sample has about 49,000 clones; 70% to 90% occur once, and the top ten carry over 2.5%. V lost 4 bases and J lost 1; bases outside the gene matches: 4. CDR1 is MNHEY and CDR2 is SMNVEV in the germline V gene (reference sequence). The CDR3 contains 15 residues. This receptor was obtained from a woman aged 50 to 60 with lung cancer. The chain joins TRBV27 to TRBJ1-1; 9 bases line up with TRBD1. The sequenced sample consisted of PBMCs. The CDR3 DNA is TGTGCCAGCAGTTCGGGACAGGGCTGGAACACTGAAGCTTTCTTT. Translation gives CASSSGQGWNTEAFF.